The sample holds many counts of the clone carrying this T cell receptor (beta chain). Its antigen is as yet unknown. Multiplex touch-down PCR with TRB-A/B primers amplified rearranged V-D-J TRB sequences. TCRdb processed the multiplex PCR reads anew with MiXCR; each CDR3 protein has one entry. In the table there are 15,000 or so distinct CDR3 sequences, 21% of which are singletons. TCR beta rearrangements were amplified from peripheral blood genomic DNA. The source of the sample is a study of T cell repertoires in aging, cancer and after chemotherapy. Study overall: Repeat sampling of healthy donors over several months to years showed clear clonal overlap.

The study's findings and limits: Loss of evenness, beyond lost richness, contributed to age-related TCR diversity decline in cancer patients. The repertoire data cannot show anything about immunological memory following chemotherapy.

This CDR3 contains 14 residues. V was clipped by 5 bases and J by 2 bases; unmatched bases: 6. In germline, CDR1 is MNHNS, CDR2 SASEGT. The genes are TRBV6-1 and TRBJ2-7, with 7 bases fitting TRBD1. The sample was blood. The clonotype originates from a human donor in good health. CDR3 in DNA: TGTGCCAGCAGTCGACAGGGTTTTGCCTACGAGCAGTACTTC. Residues: CASSRQGFAYEQYF.